The 26 T cell receptor beta chains below come from one sample, sequenced in a study of blood T cell repertoires in COVID-19. The protocol was immunoSEQ multiplex PCR, while the TCRdb copy is restricted to in-frame clones and leaves out a portion. The sample lists around 250,000 clones; around 88% were seen once. Sequenced sample: PBMCs or T cells enriched from blood (not recorded which). The receptors here all came from a woman in her 40s with acute COVID-19.

This clone was seen a few times. The rearrangement joins TRBV24-1 to TRBJ2-1, with D possibly TRBD2 on 5 matching bases. The V and J ends lost 12 bases and 0 bases respectively, with 8 bases between them. Germline assignment: CDR1 KGHDR and CDR2 SFDVKD. The length of the CDR3 is 12 residues. The CDR3 coding sequence is TGTGCCTCCGAGGGCTCCTACAATGAGCAGTTCTTC. Translation: CASEGSYNEQFF.

This clone was observed a few times. CDR3 bases: TGTGCCAGCAGACCCCGGACAGGGCACCAGCCCCAGCATTTT. Its protein is CASRPRTGHQPQHF. The chain uses TRBV6-5 and TRBJ1-5; 8 nucleotides agree with TRBD1. The junction had 8 bases not matched to a gene; V was cut back by 6 bases and J by 7 bases. The CDR3 spans 14 residues. Looked up from germline, CDR1 is MNHEY and CDR2 is SVGAGI.

The genes are TRBV27 and TRBJ2-1, with 9 bases identical to TRBD1. The CDR3 loop spans 15 amino acids. Germline lookup yields CDR1 MNHEY and CDR2 SMNVEV (reference sequence). Trimming cost V 6 bases and J 5 bases; bases outside gene matches: 8. CDR3 protein: CASRIPGQGNNEQFF. CDR3 nucleotide sequence: TGTGCCAGCAGAATCCCGGGACAGGGTAACAATGAGCAGTTCTTC.

The rearrangement links TRBV10-1 to TRBJ1-1, with D perhaps TRBD1 (5 bases). The germline gives CDR1 WNHNN, CDR2 SYGVQD (reference sequence). The length of the CDR3 is 12 residues. With 4 bases removed from V and 8 bases from J, the gap between germline ends came to 11 bases. CDR3 coding DNA: TGCGCCAGCAGTGGGAACTCAGGGGAAGCTTTCTTT. It codes for CASSGNSGEAFF.

The CDR3: CASSLSQNEQFF. The CDR3 nucleotides are TGCGCCAGCAGCTTGTCCCAGAATGAGCAGTTCTTC. The chain combines TRBV5-1 with TRBJ2-1; the D is unclear. Trimming pared 1 base from V and 7 bases from J, leaving 6 bases between. Germline values: CDR1 SGHRS, CDR2 YFSETQ. This CDR3 is built from 12 residues.

This rearrangement joins TRBV5-4 to TRBJ1-2, with 9 bases fitting TRBD1. The trim removed 4 bases at V and 6 bases at J, leaving 7 bases unmatched. From germline, CDR1 is SGHNT and CDR2 YYREEE (reference sequence). CDR3 length equals 14 residues. For the CDR3, the DNA is TGTGCCAGCAGCCTCGGACAGGGGAAGGATGGCTACACCTTC. Translating it yields CASSLGQGKDGYTF.

The V and J genes are TRBV5-1 and TRBJ2-1; possible D gene TRBD2, 6 bases. Germline-derived CDR1 and CDR2 are SGHRS and YFSETQ. The CDR3 length is 16 residues. Trimming stripped 4 bases from V and 6 bases from J, with 20 bases between. CDR3 protein: CASSRTTGGAFNEQFF. CDR3 in DNA: TGCGCCAGCAGCCGTACCACTGGCGGGGCCTTCAATGAGCAGTTCTTC.

This clone was recorded once. The chain combines TRBV19 with TRBJ2-1, with TRBD2 matching 11 bases. Germline trimming cut 5 bases from V and 6 bases from J; bases unmatched to any gene: 6. The CDR3 is 15 amino acids. Germline V gives CDR1 LNHDA, CDR2 SQIVND (reference sequence). The CDR3 reads CASSPTGTSGNEQFF. The CDR3 nucleotides are TGTGCCAGTAGTCCCACCGGGACTAGCGGCAATGAGCAGTTCTTC. The entire variable domain, with the rest obtained from reference TRBV19 and TRBJ2-1, is as follows: DGGITQSPKYLFRKEGQNVTLSCEQNLNHDAMYWYRQDPGQGLRLIYYSQIVNDFQKGDIAEGYSVSREKKESFPLTVTSAQKNPTAFYLCASSPTGTSGNEQFFGPGTRLTVL.

This rearrangement joins TRBV30 to TRBJ1-3; D gene ambiguous. Germline V gives CDR1 GTSNPN, CDR2 SVGIG (reference sequence). The CDR3 is 15 amino acids. The V gene lost 6 bases and the J gene lost 0 bases, with 15 bases spanning the gap. This CDR3 reads CACSEGSSSGNTIYF. CDR3 nucleotides: TGTGCCTGTTCTGAGGGCAGCTCCTCTGGAAACACCATATATTTT. The entire variable domain, with the rest obtained from reference TRBV30 and TRBJ1-3, is as follows: SQTIHQWPATLVQPVGSPLSLECTVEGTSNPNLYWYRQAAGRGLQLLFYSVGIGQISSEVPQNLSASRPQDRQFILSSKKLLLSDSGFYLCACSEGSSSGNTIYFGEGSWLTVV.

The genes are TRBV6-1 and TRBJ2-7; no reliable D call. There are 16 residues in the CDR3. Looked up from germline, CDR1 is MNHNS and CDR2 is SASEGT. The V end was cut by 1 base, the J end by 4 bases, with 17 bases between. The CDR3 DNA sequence: TGTGCCAGCAGTGAAGGGGCAGATCCCCGGATATACGAGCAGTACGTC. Residues: CASSEGADPRIYEQYV.

This chain connects TRBV5-1 to TRBJ1-6; no clear D. The CDR3 length is 19 residues. CDR1 SGHRS and CDR2 YFSETQ come from the germline V gene. V was trimmed by 0 bases and J by 0 bases, leaving 16 bases between them. The CDR3 sequence: CASSLASRQSSSYNSPLHF. The CDR3 nucleotides read TGCGCCAGCAGCTTGGCCTCTCGTCAGTCAAGCTCCTATAATTCACCCCTCCACTTT. The variable domain in full, completed from reference TRBV5-1 and TRBJ1-6, reads KAGVTQTPRYLIKTRGQQVTLSCSPISGHRSVSWYQQTPGQGLQFLFEYFSETQRNKGNFPGRFSGRQFSNSRSEMNVSTLELGDSALYLCASSLASRQSSSYNSPLHFGNGTRLTVT.

This rearrangement joins TRBV5-4 to TRBJ2-3; 9 bases fit TRBD2. The CDR3 spans 18 residues. With 0 bases clipped from V and 4 bases from J, the junction kept 12 bases outside the gene matches. The germline gives CDR1 SGHNT, CDR2 YYREEE (reference sequence). CDR3 region: CASSLGFVAGGLSDTQYF. The CDR3 DNA reads as TGTGCCAGCAGCTTGGGCTTTGTTGCGGGAGGGCTTTCAGATACGCAGTATTTT.

V gene TRBV27 combines with J gene TRBJ1-2; D not certain. Trimming removed 5 bases at V and 8 bases at J, with 27 bases between. This CDR3 comprises 17 residues. Per the germline V gene, CDR1 is MNHEY and CDR2 is SMNVEV (reference sequence). The CDR3 spells CASSPIQLTYIIGGYTF. CDR3 sequence (DNA): TGTGCCAGCAGTCCCATCCAGTTGACATATATCATTGGCGGCTACACCTTC.

CDR3 in amino acids: CASSQVQAGEQFF. CDR3 nucleotide sequence: TGTGCCAGCAGCCAAGTACAGGCAGGTGAGCAGTTCTTC. V is TRBV3-1 (or the pseudogene TRBV3-2) and J is TRBJ2-1, with D tentatively TRBD1 (5 bases). The germline V gene encodes CDR1 LGHDT and CDR2 YNNKEL (reference sequence). V was clipped by 1 base and J by 9 bases, with 10 bases between them. This CDR3 is built from 13 residues.

This clone was detected only a few times. J is TRBJ2-7 and V is TRBV5-1; TRBD2 agrees at 8 bases. This CDR3 has 15 residues. Germline CDR1 SGHRS, CDR2 YFSETQ. Trimming at V came to 3 bases and at J to 0 bases, leaving 5 bases not matched to a gene. CDR3 amino acids: CASSSLAGTSYEQYF. The CDR3 nucleotides read TGCGCCAGCAGCTCCCTAGCGGGTACCTCCTACGAGCAGTACTTC.

This clone was seen more than once but under ten times. The rearrangement links TRBV15 to TRBJ1-1; D gene uncertain. Deletions cut 4 bases from V and 4 bases from J, with 19 bases between. Germline V CDR1 and CDR2: LNHNV, YYDKDF (reference sequence). This CDR3 comprises 16 residues. The CDR3 is CATSMWVSGLITEAFF. The CDR3 coding sequence is TGTGCCACCAGCATGTGGGTCAGCGGTCTGATCACTGAAGCTTTCTTT.

The V gene is TRBV2, the J gene TRBJ1-5; TRBD1 agrees at 7 bases. Per germline, CDR1 SNHLY and CDR2 FYNNEI. The junction had 9 bases not matched to a gene; V was cut back by 1 base and J by 15 bases. CDR3 length: 13 residues. This CDR3 is CASSEDEGASGHF. The CDR3 DNA reads TGTGCCAGCAGTGAAGACGAGGGGGCCTCCGGGCATTTT. Using reference TRBV2 and TRBJ1-5 for the parts outside the CDR3, the full variable domain is EPEVTQTPSHQVTQMGQEVILRCVPISNHLYFYWYRQILGQKVEFLVSFYNNEISEKSEIFDDQFSVERPDGSNFTLKIRSTKLEDSAMYFCASSEDEGASGHFGDGTRLSIL.

The chain has TRBV4-2 and TRBJ2-2; TRBD2 aligns across 7 bases. CDR1 and CDR2 from the germline V gene are LGHNA and YNFKEQ. J lost 1 base, V lost 0 bases, and 5 bases had no gene match. The CDR3 loop spans 17 amino acids. The CDR3 sequence is CASSQEGGSLNTGELFF. The CDR3 bases are TGTGCCAGCAGCCAAGAAGGCGGGAGTTTGAACACCGGGGAGCTGTTTTTT.

This chain uses TRBV5-5 with TRBJ2-1; TRBD2 is a possible D gene (5 bases). This CDR3 is 15 amino acids long. Trimming shortened V by 0 bases and J by 4 bases, and 11 bases separated the two germline ends. Germline CDR1 reads SGHKS; CDR2 reads YYEKEE (reference sequence). The DNA of the CDR3 is TGTGCCAGCAGCTTGGACAGTTTAGCGTACAATGAGCAGTTCTTC. Residues: CASSLDSLAYNEQFF.

For this clone: Mismatch with germline at one junction end may stem from a read error. This chain links TRBV7-7 with TRBJ1-1, with D possibly TRBD1 on 5 matching bases. Per germline, CDR1 SSHAT and CDR2 FNYEAQ (reference sequence). This CDR3 is 14 amino acids long. The CDR3 region has the DNA TGTGCTAGCAGCTTGTCAGGGAAAGGCGCTGAAGCTTTCTTT. It specifies CASSLSGKGAEAFF.

CDR3 sequence reads: CASSLNAGTAASEQYF. The CDR3 DNA is TGCGCCAGCAGCTTAAATGCCGGGACAGCCGCCTCTGAGCAGTACTTC. This chain joins TRBV5-1 and TRBJ2-7, with 7 positions matching TRBD1. CDR1 is SGHRS, CDR2 YFSETQ, per germline. The junction had 15 bases not matched to a gene; V was cut back by 2 bases and J by 7 bases. The CDR3 runs 16 residues.

The chain carries TRBV11-2 and TRBJ1-1, with 7 bases aligning to TRBD1. Trimming took 4 bases from V and 4 from J; bases not matched to a gene: 6. This CDR3 region has 14 residues. Germline V lookup: CDR1 SGHAT, CDR2 FQNNGV. The CDR3 coding sequence is TGTGCCAGCAGCTACAACAGGGGTGGCACTGAAGCTTTCTTT. This encodes CASSYNRGGTEAFF.

The genes are TRBV19 and TRBJ2-5, with 11 bases that match TRBD2. Germline-derived CDR1 and CDR2 are LNHDA and SQIVND (reference sequence). Trimming cost V 5 bases and J 4 bases; bases outside gene matches: 3. This CDR3 comprises 14 residues. CDR3 bases: TGTGCCAGTAGTGTACTAGCGGGAGCAGAGACCCAGTACTTC. This codes for CASSVLAGAETQYF.

The chain links TRBV4-2 to TRBJ1-1; no clear D. This CDR3 region has 15 residues. V lost 3 bases, J lost 1 base, and 12 bases lay in between. Germline CDR1 and CDR2: LGHNA and YNFKEQ. CDR3 residues: CASSHRSGRNTEAFF. The DNA for the CDR3 is TGTGCCAGCAGCCACCGATCTGGGAGGAACACTGAAGCTTTCTTT.

The chain recombines TRBV9 with TRBJ1-2; no firm D call. There are 13 residues in the CDR3. V was shortened by 0 bases and J by 2 bases, with 5 bases between the two germline ends. Germline CDR1 and CDR2: SGDLS and YYNGEE. CDR3 amino acids: CASSVDENYGYTF. Here the CDR3 DNA reads TGTGCCAGCAGCGTAGACGAGAACTATGGCTACACCTTC.

This clone was seen only a few times. This chain joins TRBV28 and TRBJ1-2; no definite D call. This CDR3 is 11 amino acids long. Per the germline V gene, CDR1 is MDHEN and CDR2 is SYDVKM. V lost 10 bases and J 8 bases, leaving 14 bases between the germline ends. CDR3 amino acids: CATSPTGGYTF. CDR3 coding DNA: TGTGCCACCTCTCCGACGGGGGGCTACACCTTC.